These T cell receptor beta chains were read from a single sample in a study of shared T cell receptors in the human thymus. The assay was immunoSEQ multiplex PCR, and TCRdb's table has in-frame clones only and misses some. Of hundreds of thousands of clones detected, 70% to 80% appear once; the ten largest clones hold 0.013%. A further study also used this sample, focusing on human thymus T cells.

Sequencing was done on a sample of thymocytes. The receptors were gathered from a boy in the first two years of life with a congenital heart defect. Each CDR3 is given with its conserved first and last residue. D genes are given only for firm matches. For some rows the clone size is stated as once, few or many, or as a class when expanded; others skip it.

CDR3nt	CDR3aa	j_gene	d_gene	abundance	v_gene
TGTGCCAGCAGCTTAATCGGTCCAGGGTACTCCTACGAGCAGTACTTC	CASSLIGPGYSYEQYF	TRBJ2-7	NA	NA	TRBV7-6
TGTGCCAGCAGTTACATCAGGGGGCGCGGGCTTCAGCCCCAGCATTTT	CASSYIRGRGLQPQHF	TRBJ1-5	TRBD1	NA	TRBV6-5
TGTGCCAGCAGCGTAGTGGGGGCAGGGGGGAAGGCTGAAGCTTTCTTT	CASSVVGAGGKAEAFF	TRBJ1-1	TRBD1	NA	TRBV9
TGCAGCGCTAGAGTCCGGGACAGGGACCACGAGCAGTACTTC	CSARVRDRDHEQYF	TRBJ2-7	TRBD1	NA	TRBV29-1
TGCGCCAGCAGCCAGGGCTTGCGGGAGGAGGATGAGCAGTTCTTC	CASSQGLREEDEQFF	TRBJ2-1	TRBD2	NA	TRBV4-3
TGTGCCAGCAGTTACTCGTGGTCAGGCCGTCAGGCTTTCTTT	CASSYSWSGRQAFF	TRBJ1-1	NA	NA	TRBV6-5
TGTGCCACCAGGCAACACGGGACTAGCGGGAAAGATACGCAGTATTTT	CATRQHGTSGKDTQYF	TRBJ2-3	TRBD2	NA	TRBV15
TGTGCCAGCAGTCACAAGGGGGCCCACACTGAAGCTTTCTTT	CASSHKGAHTEAFF	TRBJ1-1	TRBD1	NA	TRBV27
TGTGCCAGCAGTTTCACCGGGAACACTGAAGCTTTCTTT	CASSFTGNTEAFF	TRBJ1-1	NA	NA	TRBV27
TGTGCCTGGAAGAGAAGCTCCTATAATTCACCCCTCCACTTT	CAWKRSSYNSPLHF	TRBJ1-6	NA	NA	TRBV30
TGTGCCAGTAGTATCGGGGGACAGCACTATGGCTACACCTTC	CASSIGGQHYGYTF	TRBJ1-2	TRBD1	NA	TRBV19
TGCAGCGTTGAAGTGGCCCAGCGGGGTCCAGATACGCAGTATTTT	CSVEVAQRGPDTQYF	TRBJ2-3	TRBD2	NA	TRBV29-1
TGTGCCAGCAGTGAAAAAACTAGCGGGGATAACAATGAGCAGTTCTTC	CASSEKTSGDNNEQFF	TRBJ2-1	TRBD2	NA	TRBV6-1
TGTGCCAGCAGCCCGAACGGGACAGGGGGTGAAAAACTGTTTTTT	CASSPNGTGGEKLFF	TRBJ1-4	TRBD1	NA	TRBV9
TGTGCCAGCAGCTCCCGGGACTCCCTCTTATCAGATACGCAGTATTTT	CASSSRDSLLSDTQYF	TRBJ2-3	NA	NA	TRBV13
TGTGCCAGCAGCTTAGGGGGGGGACTAGCGGTCAATGAGCAGTTCTTC	CASSLGGGLAVNEQFF	TRBJ2-1	TRBD2	once	TRBV11-2
TGTGCCAGCAGCTTATATTCGATGCGGGAGGGCCAGATAAGCACAGATACGCAGTATTTT	CASSLYSMREGQISTDTQYF	TRBJ2-3	TRBD2	NA	TRBV5-4
TGCGCCAGCAGCTTGGACTCGCGAGAGACCCAGTACTTC	CASSLDSRETQYF	TRBJ2-5	NA	NA	TRBV5-1
TGCGCCAGCAGCCGGGAAGTTAGCGCCTCCTACGAGCAGTACTTC	CASSREVSASYEQYF	TRBJ2-7	NA	NA	TRBV4-1
TGTGCCAGCTATATACAGGGGTTGGATGGCTACACCTTC	CASYIQGLDGYTF	TRBJ1-2	TRBD1	NA	TRBV28
TGTGCCAGCAGTTACTCGGGGCAGACCACGGGGGAGCTGTTTTTT	CASSYSGQTTGELFF	TRBJ2-2	NA	NA	TRBV6-5
TGTGCCAGTAGTCCCAGCGGGAGGTCCTACAATGAGCAGTTCTTC	CASSPSGRSYNEQFF	TRBJ2-1	TRBD2	NA	TRBV19
TGCGCCAGCAGCTTTCTCGGTATCTACGAGCAGTACTTC	CASSFLGIYEQYF	TRBJ2-7	NA	NA	TRBV5-1
TGTGCCAGCGGGGGTTGGGACTCCGGCAATCAGCCCCAGCATTTT	CASGGWDSGNQPQHF	TRBJ1-5	NA	NA	TRBV19
TGTGCCAGCAGCCCACGGAGGGGGCCGGAGAATGAGCAGTTCTTC	CASSPRRGPENEQFF	TRBJ2-1	NA	NA	TRBV9
TGCACCAGCAGCCAAAAGAGGTCGACCTTAGCGGGAGTTGTCGATGAGCAGTTCTTC	CTSSQKRSTLAGVVDEQFF	TRBJ2-1	NA	once	TRBV1
TGTGCCAGCAGCCCACCAGAGTGGGCCTGGGCTCCCCCCTACGAGCAGTACTTC	CASSPPEWAWAPPYEQYF	TRBJ2-7	NA	once	TRBV11-2
TGTGCCAGCTCACTCGCGGAGAGCGGGAGGAGGTACGAGCAGTACTTC	CASSLAESGRRYEQYF	TRBJ2-7	TRBD2	few	TRBV18
TGTGCCAGCAGCCAGGGACTAGCGGGTGAGGTAAACGAGCAGTACTTC	CASSQGLAGEVNEQYF	TRBJ2-7	TRBD2	NA	TRBV4-2
TGTGCCAGCAGCCAAGACGGGCAGGGGCCTTACGAGCAGTACTTC	CASSQDGQGPYEQYF	TRBJ2-7	NA	NA	TRBV4-2
TGTGCCAGCACCCTGTCTAGCGGGAGGGACAATGAGCAGTTCTTC	CASTLSSGRDNEQFF	TRBJ2-1	TRBD2	few	TRBV7-9
TGCGCCAGCAGCCAAGATCGGGGGACTAGCGGGAGGGCCATACATCCGAATACGCAGTATTTT	CASSQDRGTSGRAIHPNTQYF	TRBJ2-3	TRBD2	once	TRBV4-3
TGCGCCAGCAGCCAAGAGCGCGGGGGAGGCACCGATGGCTACACCTTC	CASSQERGGGTDGYTF	TRBJ1-2	NA	NA	TRBV4-1
TGTGCCAGCAGCCAATACGGGACAGGGCCCTACGAGCAGTACTTC	CASSQYGTGPYEQYF	TRBJ2-7	TRBD1	NA	TRBV14